This TCR beta chain originates from a study of T cells in tuberculosis. Germline CDR1 SGDLS, CDR2 YYNGEE. V dropped 3 bases and J dropped 0 bases, with 10 bases sitting between them. This CDR3 is 16 amino acids long. Study conclusions and caveats: Smaller distances to GMM-specific TCRs suggested their expansion in active tuberculosis.

To note about this clone: Its antigen remains unidentified.

Clones were sequenced by immunoSEQ multiplex PCR, and TCRdb holds only the in-frame ones, with some missing. Among 23,000 or so clones listed, 95% were seen once. Sequencing input: PBMCs. The J gene is TRBJ2-6, the V gene TRBV9, with D tentatively TRBD2 (5 bases). This TCR was sampled from a donor aged 10-29 years with latent tuberculosis or without tuberculosis infection. The CDR3 nucleotides read TGTGCCAGCAGCGGATTTGCGGGCTCTGGGGCCAACGTCCTGACTTTC. Its translation is CASSGFAGSGANVLTF. The complete variable domain, with remaining parts taken from reference TRBV9 and TRBJ2-6, reads DSGVTQTPKHLITATGQRVTLRCSPRSGDLSVYWYQQSLDQGLQFLIQYYNGEERAKGNILERFSAQQFPDLHSELNLSSLELGDSALYFCASSGFAGSGANVLTFGAGSRLTVL.